The 19 T cell receptor beta chains below come from one sample, sequenced in a study of shared clonotypes between healthy human individuals. Libraries were prepared by immunoSEQ multiplex PCR; TCRdb keeps only in-frame clonotypes and omits some of them. The sample holds roughly 2.6 million clones; around 90% are singletons and the top ten take about 0.13%. The source material was naive CD4+ T cells sorted from blood. Documented subset: CD45RA+ positively selected. The receptors come from a man younger than 35 in good health.

This clone showed up just once. V is TRBV30 and J is TRBJ2-2; TRBD2 might be the D (5 bases). The CDR3 extends over 14 amino acids. Germline assignment: CDR1 GTSNPN and CDR2 SVGIG (reference sequence). The V gene lost 5 bases and the J gene lost 6 bases, with 16 bases spanning the gap. This CDR3 is CAWGGLGGPGELFF. In DNA, the CDR3 is TGTGCCTGGGGAGGACTTGGCGGACCCGGGGAGCTGTTTTTT.

The chain carries TRBV6-5 and TRBJ1-1; D is unclear. This CDR3 is built from 11 residues. The V gene's germline CDR1 is MNHEY and CDR2 SVGAGI. With 7 bases removed from V and 10 bases from J, the gap between germline ends came to 13 bases. The CDR3 DNA follows: TGTGCCAGCAACCTGGGTTGGGGAGCTTTCTTT. Translation gives CASNLGWGAFF.

For the CDR3, the DNA is TGTGCCAGCAGCTTAGTCCGGAACACTGAAGCTTTCTTT. Encoded protein: CASSLVRNTEAFF. This rearrangement joins TRBV11-3 to TRBJ1-1; D unresolved. CDR1 and CDR2 from the germline V gene are SGHNT and YENEEA. Trimming took off 1 base at V and 1 base at J, with 4 bases between the two ends. CDR3 length equals 13 residues.

This chain uses TRBV12-5 with TRBJ1-5; a weak D match, TRBD1 (5 bases). Germline CDR1 is LGHNT and CDR2 is FRNRAP. Trimming took 4 bases from V and 0 from J, leaving 28 bases between them. The CDR3 is 21 amino acids. The CDR3 DNA follows: TGTGCTAGTGGTTCGGGTTCCAAGGAAGCCACCCGGGACGGTAGCAATCAGCCCCAGCATTTT. Translating gives CASGSGSKEATRDGSNQPQHF.

Worth noting for this clone: The sample has other DNA sequences that encode this CDR3 too. The chain employs TRBV6-6 and TRBJ1-5; the D gene is possibly TRBD1 (5 bases). V lost 2 bases to trimming and J lost 7 bases, with 6 bases between them. Germline lookup yields CDR1 MNHNY and CDR2 SVGAGI (reference sequence). The CDR3 is made up of 12 amino acids. Here the CDR3 DNA reads TGTGCCAGCAGTTACGGGGGACAGCCCCAGCATTTT. Protein sequence: CASSYGGQPQHF.

The J gene is TRBJ2-1, the V gene TRBV4-1; a possible D gene is TRBD2 (6 bases). Trimming stripped 8 bases from V and 6 bases from J, with 14 bases between. The CDR3 sequence is 13 residues long. CDR1 MGHRA and CDR2 YSYEKL come from the germline V gene. The CDR3 region has the DNA TGCGCCAGCGGAGGGCGGGACGCCAATGAGCAGTTCTTC. It yields the protein CASGGRDANEQFF.

The V call is TRBV30, the J call TRBJ2-2; 7 bases match TRBD1. CDR1 GTSNPN and CDR2 SVGIG come from the germline V gene (reference sequence). The CDR3 length is 14 residues. The J segment lost 3 bases and the V segment lost 3 bases, leaving 4 bases of the junction unmatched. CDR3 nucleotide sequence: TGTGCCTGGAGGGGGACAGATTACACCGGGGAGCTGTTTTTT. Its translation: CAWRGTDYTGELFF.

Here the CDR3 DNA reads TGTGCCAGCAGTTTGATCAGGGGACGGACTGAAGCTTTCTTT. It specifies CASSLIRGRTEAFF. The J gene is TRBJ1-1, the V gene TRBV27, with D perhaps matching TRBD1 (6 bases). This CDR3 contains 14 residues. V shed 3 bases and J shed 5 bases, with 13 bases lying between them. Germline V gene data show CDR1 as MNHEY and CDR2 as SMNVEV (reference sequence).

This sequence joins TRBV11-2 and TRBJ1-3, with D uncertain. The CDR3 consists of 18 residues. Germline lookup yields CDR1 SGHAT and CDR2 FQNNGV. Trimming stripped 1 base from V and 0 bases from J, with 16 bases between. Written as DNA, the CDR3 is TGTGCCAGCAGCTTAGCTGGGCAGAGCTTTCTCTCTGGAAACACCATATATTTT. Its translation: CASSLAGQSFLSGNTIYF.

This clone was detected a few times. This sequence joins TRBV18 and TRBJ1-1; D call uncertain. V was clipped by 5 bases and J by 1 base, with 11 bases between them. The CDR3 sequence is 14 residues long. Germline CDR1 and CDR2: KGHSH and LQKENI. The CDR3 nucleotides are TGTGCCAGCTCAGCGTACATGGGGAACACTGAAGCTTTCTTT. Amino acid sequence: CASSAYMGNTEAFF.

The rearrangement joins TRBV2 to TRBJ1-2; D gene ambiguous. V lost 10 bases and J 4 bases, leaving 13 bases between the germline ends. The CDR3 has 12 amino acids. The germline V gene encodes CDR1 SNHLY and CDR2 FYNNEI. CDR3 DNA: TGTGCCAACCCGGACTCTTCCTATGGCTACACCTTC. Protein product: CANPDSSYGYTF. Supplemented by reference TRBV2 and TRBJ1-2, the full variable domain reads EPEVTQTPSHQVTQMGQEVILRCVPISNHLYFYWYRQILGQKVEFLVSFYNNEISEKSEIFDDQFSVERPDGSNFTLKIRSTKLEDSAMYFCANPDSSYGYTFGSGTRLTVV.

This chain joins TRBV15 and TRBJ2-7; D is perhaps TRBD1 (6 bases). The CDR3 has 15 residues. V was cut by 0 bases and J by 3 bases, with 12 bases left in between. Germline V CDR1 and CDR2: LNHNV, YYDKDF (reference sequence). CDR3 region: CATSRDHQGFYEQYF. The DNA of the CDR3 is TGTGCCACCAGCAGAGATCATCAGGGGTTCTACGAGCAGTACTTC.

As to this clone: This specimen includes other DNA sequences encoding the same CDR3. The CDR3 DNA reads as TGTGCCAGCAGCTTAGACAGGGTTAACACTGAAGCTTTCTTT. It codes for CASSLDRVNTEAFF. V gene TRBV7-2 combines with J gene TRBJ1-1; maybe TRBD1 (6 bases). Trimming pared 1 base from V and 2 bases from J, leaving 8 bases between. This CDR3 comprises 14 residues. Per the germline V gene, CDR1 is SGHTA and CDR2 is FQGNSA.

V gene TRBV14 combines with J gene TRBJ2-5, with 12 bases fitting TRBD1. This CDR3 comprises 16 residues. V trimming: 5 bases; J trimming: 4 bases; junction bases outside the gene matches: 8. Germline V lookup: CDR1 SGHDN, CDR2 FVKESK. CDR3 in amino acids: CASSILRDRGLETQYF. The DNA for the CDR3 is TGTGCCAGCAGCATCCTCCGGGACAGGGGGCTAGAGACCCAGTACTTC.

This clone is a singleton in its sample. The chain carries TRBV4-1 and TRBJ2-7; D is perhaps TRBD1 or TRBD2 (6 bases each). Trimming shortened V by 4 bases and J by 2 bases, and 21 bases separated the two germline ends. This CDR3 is built from 17 residues. Germline CDR1 reads MGHRA; CDR2 reads YSYEKL. CDR3 in amino acids: CASSLGWRGTSTYEQYF. CDR3 nucleotides: TGCGCCAGCAGCCTTGGGTGGAGGGGGACTTCTACCTACGAGCAGTACTTC.

The chain joins TRBV4-1 to TRBJ2-5; 11 nucleotides line up with TRBD2. The trim removed 1 base at V and 5 bases at J, leaving 12 bases unmatched. The CDR3 runs 18 residues. Germline assignment: CDR1 MGHRA and CDR2 YSYEKL. CDR3 in DNA: TGCGCCAGCAGCCAAGTTGTGGGACTAGCGGCCTCCGAGGAGACCCAGTACTTC. Translating gives CASSQVVGLAASEETQYF.

The chain is built from TRBV6-4 and TRBJ1-2; TRBD1 aligns across 10 bases. V was clipped by 3 bases and J by 0 bases; unmatched bases: 4. CDR3 length: 16 amino acids. Per germline, CDR1 MRHNA and CDR2 SNTAGT. For the CDR3, the DNA is TGTGCCAGCAGTGATAGGGACAGGGGCTCTAACTATGGCTACACCTTC. Protein product: CASSDRDRGSNYGYTF.

V gene TRBV30 combines with J gene TRBJ1-3; no reliable D call. Deletions cut 1 base from V and 4 bases from J, with 14 bases between. The CDR3 is 15 amino acids. Looked up from germline, CDR1 is GTSNPN and CDR2 is SVGIG (reference sequence). CDR3 protein: CAWSGTVSTGNTIYF. DNA for the CDR3: TGTGCCTGGAGTGGTACGGTCTCCACAGGAAACACCATATATTTT.

The DNA of the CDR3 is TGTGCCAGCAGCTCTCAAGGGGTAGCGGGAGTGGGAGATACGCAGTATTTT. Translated: CASSSQGVAGVGDTQYF. V usage is TRBV9 and J usage is TRBJ2-3, with TRBD2 identical over 9 bases. The CDR3 has 17 residues. Germline trimming cut 4 bases from V and 5 bases from J; bases unmatched to any gene: 14. From germline, CDR1 is SGDLS and CDR2 YYNGEE.